A selection of T cell receptor beta chains follows, all from one sample in a study of blood T cell repertoires in COVID-19. Sequenced by immunoSEQ multiplex PCR; TCRdb stores in-frame clones only, minus some. The table has approximately 330,000 clones, 80% to 90% seen once; the top ten hold roughly a tenth. Sequenced sample: peripheral blood. Receptor source: a man younger than 40 with COVID-19, enrolled during active disease. The CDR3 runs from the conserved cysteine through the conserved F or W.

CDR3aa,j_gene,v_gene
CASSLGLPGADTQYF,TRBJ2-3,TRBV7-2
CASSFTGVGQPQHF,TRBJ1-5,TRBV7-2
CASSLAVPNRRQPQHF,TRBJ1-5,TRBV7-6
CASSAQGGELFF,TRBJ2-2,TRBV10-2
CASSYLTGGSGNTIYF,TRBJ1-3,TRBV6-6
CASTTTSGSYEQYF,TRBJ2-7,TRBV3-1/TRBV3-2
CAWSLGDRVSGTQYF,TRBJ2-3,TRBV30
CASRDTGSEQYF,TRBJ2-7,TRBV6-5
CASSIEGEDNQPQHF,TRBJ1-5,TRBV19
CASKRETGVTDTQYF,TRBJ2-3,TRBV5-1
CASRRRESADTQYF,TRBJ2-3,TRBV11-2
CASSVGQPSSYNSPLHF,TRBJ1-6,TRBV9
CASSMGLAGYEQYF,TRBJ2-7,TRBV27
CASSLVWTGGGETQYF,TRBJ2-5,TRBV11-2
CATSSNRGTGSNEKLFF,TRBJ1-4,TRBV15
CASTRTGTDTQYF,TRBJ2-3,TRBV9
CATSRGAYEFYGYTF,TRBJ1-2,TRBV15
CASSQSSGRVGDTQYF,TRBJ2-3,TRBV28
CASSLVRGTGRISPLHF,TRBJ1-6,TRBV11-3
CSVDPGPSSYNEQFF,TRBJ2-1,TRBV29-1
CASSLSFWTGDGYTF,TRBJ1-2,TRBV28
CASSQERLAGEQFF,TRBJ2-1,TRBV4-3
CASSVGQGSYYEQYF,TRBJ2-7,TRBV9
CASSSGQGYEQYF,TRBJ2-7,TRBV5-5
CASSPRTGPYEQYF,TRBJ2-7,TRBV27
CASRTREREGEQYF,TRBJ2-7,TRBV7-2
CASSLGGGGLYGYTF,TRBJ1-2,TRBV5-5
CASSLQGLQETQYF,TRBJ2-5,TRBV7-7
CASSLGGHRNTEAFF,TRBJ1-1,TRBV7-3
CASSSPGTMDEQFF,TRBJ2-1,TRBV6-2/TRBV6-3
CATSDRGQGMRETQYF,TRBJ2-5,TRBV24-1
CARSSRRGSPLHF,TRBJ1-6,TRBV5-3
CASSSQAAGGYTF,TRBJ1-2,TRBV9
CASSLRVNYEQYF,TRBJ2-7,TRBV28
CASSEAKDRRKTYEQYF,TRBJ2-7,TRBV2
CAISESRGISNQPQHF,TRBJ1-5,TRBV10-3
CASSPGVSGAFF,TRBJ1-1,TRBV28
CASGTGVDEQYF,TRBJ2-7,TRBV21-1